What follows are 6 T cell receptor beta chains derived from one specimen sequenced in a study of blood T cell repertoires in COVID-19. TCRdb's copy holds only in-frame clones and misses some; the assay was immunoSEQ multiplex PCR. The sample consists of tens of thousands of clones, 80% to 85% of them appearing once. Sequencing was carried out using peripheral blood. The receptors shown here come from a woman aged 55-70 years with acute or convalescent COVID-19.

The chain combines TRBV6-1 with TRBJ1-1; 9 bases align to TRBD1. Losses at the gene ends were 2 bases for V and 5 bases for J; bases not matched to a gene: 3. The V gene's germline CDR1 is MNHNS and CDR2 SASEGT. This CDR3 spans 14 amino acids. The CDR3, as DNA: TGTGCCAGCAGTGAACTACAGGGGGCAACTGAAGCTTTCTTT. This sequence encodes CASSELQGATEAFF.

The CDR3 region is CASSEGYNSPLHF. The CDR3 region has the DNA TGTGCCAGCAGCGAGGGTTATAATTCACCCCTCCACTTT. V gene TRBV7-2 combines with J gene TRBJ1-6; the D is unclear. V lost 5 bases to trimming and J lost 4 bases, with 6 bases between them. The CDR3 runs to 13 residues. CDR1 and CDR2 from the germline V gene are SGHTA and FQGNSA.

The chain combines TRBV5-1 with TRBJ2-2, with D possibly matching TRBD1 (6 bases). The germline V gene encodes CDR1 SGHRS and CDR2 YFSETQ. This CDR3 comprises 16 residues. Trimming shortened V by 0 bases and J by 5 bases, and 14 bases separated the two germline ends. The CDR3 nucleotides read TGCGCCAGCAGCTTGGGTGTGGGGGCATGGACCGGGGAGCTGTTTTTT. Protein: CASSLGVGAWTGELFF.

This clone showed up just a few times. The V call is TRBV5-1, the J call TRBJ2-3; D is possibly TRBD1 (6 bases). The germline V and J ends were trimmed by 2 bases and 4 bases, with 8 bases remaining between them. Per the germline V gene, CDR1 is SGHRS and CDR2 is YFSETQ. The CDR3 runs 13 residues. CDR3: CASSLQGSDTQYF. CDR3 sequence (DNA): TGCGCCAGCAGCTTACAGGGTTCAGATACGCAGTATTTT.

The rearrangement uses TRBV10-1 and TRBJ2-7; D is ambiguous. CDR1 WNHNN and CDR2 SYGVQD come from the germline V gene (reference sequence). Trimming left V 0 bases short and J 4 bases short, with 13 bases between. This CDR3 region has 15 residues. The CDR3 here is CASSESGLGQYEQYF. The CDR3 DNA is TGCGCCAGCAGTGAGTCGGGTTTGGGCCAGTACGAGCAGTACTTC.

The chain links TRBV2 to TRBJ2-1; the match to TRBD1 covers 11 bases. Germline V gene lookup returns CDR1 SNHLY and CDR2 FYNNEI. The CDR3 length is 13 residues. The J segment lost 12 bases and the V segment lost 0 bases, leaving 1 base of the junction unmatched. The CDR3 reads CASSEAGTGGQFF. CDR3 DNA: TGTGCCAGCAGTGAAGCGGGGACAGGGGGGCAGTTCTTC.